These 24 T cell receptor beta chains came from one sample sequenced in a study of shared clonotypes between healthy human individuals. Only in-frame clones appear in the TCRdb table, and some are missing; sequencing was by immunoSEQ multiplex PCR. The sample records around 320,000 clones, over 75% being singletons. Sequencing used memory CD8+ T cells sorted from blood. Subset: CD45RO+ cells pooled with CCR7-negative TemRA cells. The receptor set was obtained from a young man in good health.

The gene calls are TRBV29-1 and TRBJ2-1; tentatively, D is TRBD2 (6 bases). CDR1 and CDR2 from the germline V gene are SQVTM and ANQGSEA. The CDR3 loop spans 18 amino acids. V gave up 1 base and J gave up 0 bases, with 19 bases separating them. The CDR3 reads CSVEGLAASPSSYNEQFF. CDR3 nucleotides: TGCAGCGTTGAAGGTTTAGCGGCTAGCCCCTCCTCCTACAATGAGCAGTTCTTC.

Turning to this clone: Other DNA variants within this sample encode the same CDR3. This chain links TRBV11-2 with TRBJ2-3; D gene unclear. Germline lookup yields CDR1 SGHAT and CDR2 FQNNGV. V was clipped by 5 bases and J by 2 bases, with 5 bases between them. The CDR3 is 12 amino acids. The CDR3 sequence is CASSPPTDTQYF. The CDR3 bases are TGTGCCAGCAGCCCTCCCACAGATACGCAGTATTTT.

The V gene is TRBV29-1, the J gene TRBJ2-3; D uncertain. V lost 6 bases and J lost 1, with 20 bases in between. The CDR3 sequence is 16 residues long. Germline loops: CDR1 SQVTM, CDR2 ANQGSEA. CDR3 in DNA: TGCAGCGTGAAGACGGTGTCGGCGTTCGGCACAGATACGCAGTATTTT. This translates into CSVKTVSAFGTDTQYF.

The chain employs TRBV29-1 and TRBJ2-7; TRBD1 matches 9 bases. The length of the CDR3 is 13 residues. CDR1 and CDR2 from the germline V gene are SQVTM and ANQGSEA. Trimming removed 6 bases from V and 3 bases from J; junction bases left unmatched: 6. The DNA of the CDR3 is TGCAGCGTCGCGGGACAGGGTGGCTACGAGCAGTACTTC. It specifies CSVAGQGGYEQYF.

The rearrangement joins TRBV4-1 to TRBJ1-5, with D hard to call. Trimming removed 1 base at V and 2 bases at J, with 12 bases between. Germline V gene data show CDR1 as MGHRA and CDR2 as YSYEKL. The CDR3 loop spans 16 amino acids. The DNA for the CDR3 is TGCGCCAGCAGCCAAGTGATAGGGTGGGGCAATCAGCCCCAGCATTTT. Amino acid sequence: CASSQVIGWGNQPQHF.

The V call is TRBV7-2, the J call TRBJ2-7; TRBD2 aligns across 7 bases. Trimming took 5 bases from V and 1 from J; bases not matched to a gene: 11. Per the germline V gene, CDR1 is SGHTA and CDR2 is FQGNSA. CDR3 size: 16 residues. CDR3 DNA sequence: TGTGCCAGCAGCCTGCGTGGGGCGGGAGTGTCCTACGAGCAGTACTTC. Translated, it gives CASSLRGAGVSYEQYF.

The chain recombines TRBV7-7 with TRBJ2-1, with D perhaps assigned TRBD1 or TRBD2 (9 bases each). The CDR3 is 15 amino acids. Germline V gives CDR1 SSHAT, CDR2 FNYEAQ (reference sequence). CDR3 DNA sequence: TGTGCTCTTCACAGGGGGCGGGAGGGCCCCGATGAGCAGTTCTTC. This codes for CALHRGREGPDEQFF. The full variable domain, with the rest looked up from reference TRBV7-7 and TRBJ2-1, is GAGVSQSPRYKVTKRGQDVTLRCDPISSHATLYWYQQALGQGPEFLTYFNYEAQPDKSGLPSDRFSAERPEGSISTLTIQRTEQRDSAMYRCALHRGREGPDEQFFGPGTRLTVL.

The rearrangement uses TRBV13 and TRBJ1-4; unclear D gene. The V gene's germline CDR1 is PRHDT and CDR2 FYEKMQ (reference sequence). V lost 1 base, J lost 0 bases, and 6 bases lay in between. This CDR3 region has 15 residues. CDR3 amino acids: CASSLAPATNEKLFF. CDR3 nucleotides: TGTGCCAGCAGCTTAGCTCCAGCAACTAATGAAAAACTGTTTTTT. Using reference TRBV13 and TRBJ1-4 for the parts outside the CDR3, the full variable domain is AAGVIQSPRHLIKEKRETATLKCYPIPRHDTVYWYQQGPGQDPQFLISFYEKMQSDKGSIPDRFSAQQFSDYHSELNMSSLELGDSALYFCASSLAPATNEKLFFGSGTQLSVL.

The rearrangement links TRBV30 to TRBJ2-2; D is ambiguous. The germline V gene encodes CDR1 GTSNPN and CDR2 SVGIG (reference sequence). The CDR3 has 14 residues. Trimming removed 2 bases at V and 6 bases at J, with 13 bases between. The CDR3 region is CAWSPTFGPGELFF. CDR3 DNA sequence: TGTGCCTGGAGTCCAACCTTCGGGCCCGGGGAGCTGTTTTTT.

The chain uses TRBV27 and TRBJ2-7; unclear D gene. The CDR3 is 15 residues long. Germline V gene data show CDR1 as MNHEY and CDR2 as SMNVEV (reference sequence). Trimming took off 3 bases at V and 3 bases at J, with 15 bases between the two ends. CDR3 DNA sequence: TGTGCCAGCAGTTTCCTTACCTCAGTCCGCTACGAGCAGTACTTC. Translated: CASSFLTSVRYEQYF.

V usage is TRBV2 and J usage is TRBJ1-5; unclear D gene. V lost 4 bases and J 4 bases, leaving 5 bases between the germline ends. The CDR3 consists of 12 residues. CDR1 is SNHLY, CDR2 FYNNEI, per germline. CDR3 coding DNA: TGTGCCAGCAGTGGAGGAAATCAGCCCCAGCATTTT. Its protein product is CASSGGNQPQHF.

The chain has TRBV6-5 and TRBJ2-1, with D perhaps TRBD1 (6 bases). With 2 bases removed from V and 5 bases from J, the gap between germline ends came to 10 bases. Germline V gene data show CDR1 as MNHEY and CDR2 as SVGAGI. This CDR3 spans 14 amino acids. The CDR3 DNA is TGTGCCAGCAGTTACCCAGGGACAAACAATGAGCAGTTCTTC. Protein product: CASSYPGTNNEQFF.

Only one count was recorded for this clone. The chain carries TRBV6-4 and TRBJ2-7, with TRBD1 matching over 9 bases. The CDR3 is made up of 16 amino acids. CDR1 is MRHNA, CDR2 SNTAGT, per germline. The ends lost 0 bases at V and 4 bases at J; junction bases unmatched: 7. CDR3 in amino acids: CASSDSRDREEYEQYF. CDR3 nucleotides: TGTGCCAGCAGTGACTCGAGGGACAGGGAGGAGTACGAGCAGTACTTC.

This chain links TRBV27 with TRBJ2-7; 14 bases agree with TRBD2. Looked up from germline, CDR1 is MNHEY and CDR2 is SMNVEV (reference sequence). V trimming: 6 bases; J trimming: 7 bases; junction bases outside the gene matches: 14. The CDR3 is 17 residues long. The CDR3 sequence: CASSPSSGLAGVGEQYF. The CDR3 DNA reads as TGTGCCAGCAGCCCCTCGTCGGGACTAGCGGGGGTGGGAGAGCAGTACTTC.

V gene TRBV7-8 combines with J gene TRBJ1-5; 7 positions match TRBD1. Losses at the gene ends were 4 bases for V and 3 bases for J; bases not matched to a gene: 15. The CDR3 loop spans 18 amino acids. Germline loops: CDR1 SGHVS, CDR2 FQNEAQ. CDR3 in DNA: TGTGCCAGCAGCTCGGATTTTCAGGGGGGGGTGATCAATCAGCCCCAGCATTTT. The encoded protein is CASSSDFQGGVINQPQHF. Drawing the rest from reference TRBV7-8 and TRBJ1-5, the complete variable domain is GAGVSQSPRYKVAKRGQDVALRCDPISGHVSLFWYQQALGQGPEFLTYFQNEAQLDKSGLPSDRFFAERPEGSVSTLKIQRTQQEDSAVYLCASSSDFQGGVINQPQHFGDGTRLSIL.

This chain uses TRBV4-3 with TRBJ2-7, with a possible D match to TRBD1 (6 bases). The germline V gene encodes CDR1 LGHNA and CDR2 YSLEER. The CDR3 covers 15 residues. V was shortened by 0 bases and J by 2 bases, with 11 bases between the two germline ends. CDR3 residues: CASSQDDRQAYEQYF. In DNA form, the CDR3 reads TGCGCCAGCAGCCAAGATGATCGACAGGCCTACGAGCAGTACTTC.

The chain employs TRBV13 and TRBJ2-3; 11 bases fit TRBD2. This CDR3 spans 17 amino acids. V was pared by 7 bases and J by 2 bases, with 11 bases of the junction left unmatched. Germline CDR1 PRHDT, CDR2 FYEKMQ (reference sequence). DNA of the CDR3: TGTGCCAGCACCGCATACGGGACTAGCGGCAACACAGATACGCAGTATTTT. Amino acid sequence: CASTAYGTSGNTDTQYF.

The chain joins TRBV4-1 to TRBJ2-7; 9 bases fit TRBD1. The V and J ends lost 6 bases and 0 bases, in that order; junction bases with no gene match: 3. Germline CDR1 is MGHRA and CDR2 is YSYEKL. The CDR3 covers 14 residues. The CDR3 DNA sequence: TGCGCCAGCAGATTGACAGGGGGCTCCTACGAGCAGTACTTC. This translates into CASRLTGGSYEQYF.

The chain recombines TRBV9 with TRBJ2-5, with D possibly matching TRBD2 (6 bases). CDR1 is SGDLS and CDR2 is YYNGEE in the germline V gene. CDR3 length: 14 amino acids. Trimming stripped 2 bases from V and 2 bases from J, with 10 bases between. The CDR3 region has the DNA TGTGCCAGCAGCGTTGAGGACTATCAAGAGACCCAGTACTTC. This encodes CASSVEDYQETQYF.

The CDR3 region has the DNA TGTGCCAGCAGCCCCTCCGGGACAGAGGGAGAGACCCAGTACTTC. Protein: CASSPSGTEGETQYF. The chain links TRBV7-3 to TRBJ2-5; 7 positions agree with TRBD1. CDR1 and CDR2 (germline): SGHTA, FQGTGA. CDR3 length: 15 residues. V was clipped by 5 bases and J by 4 bases; unmatched bases: 10.

This rearrangement joins TRBV19 to TRBJ2-6; D might be TRBD1 (5 bases). V lost 7 bases, J lost 0 bases, and 28 bases lay in between. Germline V CDR1 and CDR2: LNHDA, SQIVND (reference sequence). The CDR3 extends over 21 amino acids. CDR3 in DNA: TGTGCCAGTACCCCCTCAGGGCCGTGGATACCATATAGCTCTGGGGCCAACGTCCTGACTTTC. It is translated as CASTPSGPWIPYSSGANVLTF.

The chain uses TRBV30 and TRBJ2-7; 8 bases match TRBD1. J was trimmed by 3 bases and V by 3 bases; bases with no gene match: 7. This CDR3 contains 14 residues. The germline V gene encodes CDR1 GTSNPN and CDR2 SVGIG (reference sequence). The CDR3 DNA reads TGTGCCTGGAGATTTGGGACAGGCGACTACGAGCAGTACTTC. Translation: CAWRFGTGDYEQYF.

This rearrangement joins TRBV4-1 to TRBJ1-2, with D possibly TRBD1 on 6 matching bases. CDR1 is MGHRA, CDR2 YSYEKL, per germline. The CDR3 totals 17 residues. Trimming pared 5 bases from V and 5 bases from J, leaving 24 bases between. CDR3 sequence reads: CASSTGVFRQDPYGYTF. The DNA of the CDR3 is TGCGCCAGCAGCACTGGGGTATTCCGACAGGACCCTTATGGCTACACCTTC.

J is TRBJ2-7 and V is TRBV13; 14 nucleotides match TRBD2. The CDR3 extends over 15 amino acids. Unmatched junction bases numbered 5, after V lost 3 bases and J lost 7 bases. The germline CDR1 and CDR2 sequences are PRHDT and FYEKMQ (reference sequence). CDR3 loop: CASSFGTSGSGEQYF. The CDR3 DNA sequence: TGTGCCAGCAGCTTCGGGACTAGCGGGAGTGGTGAGCAGTACTTC.